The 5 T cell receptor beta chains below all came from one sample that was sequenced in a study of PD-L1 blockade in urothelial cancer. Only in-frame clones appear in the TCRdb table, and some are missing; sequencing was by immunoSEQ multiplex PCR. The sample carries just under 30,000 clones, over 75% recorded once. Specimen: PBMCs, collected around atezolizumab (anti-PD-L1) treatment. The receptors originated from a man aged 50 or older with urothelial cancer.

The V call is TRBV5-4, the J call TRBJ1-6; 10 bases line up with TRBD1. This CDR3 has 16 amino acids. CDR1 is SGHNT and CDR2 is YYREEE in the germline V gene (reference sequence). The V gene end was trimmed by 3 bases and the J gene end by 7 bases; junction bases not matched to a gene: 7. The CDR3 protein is CASSSGQGNLNSPLHF. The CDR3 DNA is TGTGCCAGCAGCTCGGGACAGGGGAATTTAAATTCACCCCTCCACTTT.

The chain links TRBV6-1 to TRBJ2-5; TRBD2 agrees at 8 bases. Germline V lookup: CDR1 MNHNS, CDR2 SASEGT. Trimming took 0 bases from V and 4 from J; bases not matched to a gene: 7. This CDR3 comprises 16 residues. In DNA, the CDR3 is TGTGCCAGCAGTGAAGCGCCCAGCGGGAGAGGAGAGACCCAGTACTTC. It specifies CASSEAPSGRGETQYF.

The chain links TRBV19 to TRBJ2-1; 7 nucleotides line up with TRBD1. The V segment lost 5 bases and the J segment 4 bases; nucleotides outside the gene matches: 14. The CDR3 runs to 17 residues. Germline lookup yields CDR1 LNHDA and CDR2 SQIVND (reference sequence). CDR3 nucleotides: TGTGCCAGTAGTTCCCGGGGCCCGACAGGGAAGTACAATGAGCAGTTCTTC. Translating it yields CASSSRGPTGKYNEQFF.

CDR3 sequence (DNA): TGTGCCAGCGAAACTAGCGGGGGACACAATGAGCAGTTCTTC. Protein: CASETSGGHNEQFF. This chain uses TRBV6-5 with TRBJ2-1; TRBD2 matches 11 bases. In germline, CDR1 is MNHEY, CDR2 SVGAGI. With V trimmed by 8 bases and J by 5 bases, 5 bases remained unmatched. The CDR3 contains 14 residues.

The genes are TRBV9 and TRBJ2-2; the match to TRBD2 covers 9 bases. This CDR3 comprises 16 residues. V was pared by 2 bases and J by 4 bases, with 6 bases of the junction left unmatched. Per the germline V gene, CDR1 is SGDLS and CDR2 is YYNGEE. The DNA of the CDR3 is TGTGCCAGCAGCGTCGGCGGGAGGGCCGTCACCGGGGAGCTGTTTTTT. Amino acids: CASSVGGRAVTGELFF.